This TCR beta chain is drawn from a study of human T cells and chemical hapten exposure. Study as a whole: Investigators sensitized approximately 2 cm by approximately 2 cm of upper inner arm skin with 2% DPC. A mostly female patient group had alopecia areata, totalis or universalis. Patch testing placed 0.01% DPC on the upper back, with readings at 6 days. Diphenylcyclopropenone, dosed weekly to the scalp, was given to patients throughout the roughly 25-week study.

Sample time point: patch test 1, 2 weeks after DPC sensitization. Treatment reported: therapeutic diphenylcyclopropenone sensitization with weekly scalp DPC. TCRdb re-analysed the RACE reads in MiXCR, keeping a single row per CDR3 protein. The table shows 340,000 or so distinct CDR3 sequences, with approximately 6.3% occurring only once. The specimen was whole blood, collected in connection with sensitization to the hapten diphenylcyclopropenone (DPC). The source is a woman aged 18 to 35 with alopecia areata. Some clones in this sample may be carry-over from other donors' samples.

The CDR3 sequence: CSARRPGDGEQFF. The CDR3 nucleotides are TGCAGTGCTAGAAGGCCAGGGGATGGTGAGCAGTTCTTC. The chain joins TRBV20-1 to TRBJ2-1, with D perhaps TRBD1 (6 bases). The CDR3 extends over 13 amino acids. CDR1 DFQATT and CDR2 SNEGSKA come from the germline V gene (reference sequence). Trimming stripped 2 bases from V and 9 bases from J, with 14 bases between.